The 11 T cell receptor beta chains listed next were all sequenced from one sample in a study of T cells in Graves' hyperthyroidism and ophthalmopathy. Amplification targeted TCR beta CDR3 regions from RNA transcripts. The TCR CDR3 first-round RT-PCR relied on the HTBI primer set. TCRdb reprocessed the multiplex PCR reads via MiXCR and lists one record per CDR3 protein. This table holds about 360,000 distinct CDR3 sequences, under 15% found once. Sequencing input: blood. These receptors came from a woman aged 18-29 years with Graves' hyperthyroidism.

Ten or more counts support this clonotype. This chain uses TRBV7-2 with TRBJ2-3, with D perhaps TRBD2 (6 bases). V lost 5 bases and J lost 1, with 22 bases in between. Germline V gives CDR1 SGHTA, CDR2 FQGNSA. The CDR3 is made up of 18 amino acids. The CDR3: CASSGKWGRRRGTDTQYF. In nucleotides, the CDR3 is TGTGCCAGCAGCGGGAAATGGGGGAGGCGACGGGGCACAGATACGCAGTATTTT.

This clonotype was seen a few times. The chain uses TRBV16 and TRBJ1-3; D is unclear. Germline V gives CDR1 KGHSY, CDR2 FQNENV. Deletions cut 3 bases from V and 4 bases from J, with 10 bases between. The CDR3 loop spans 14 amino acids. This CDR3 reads CASSHPRAGNTIYF. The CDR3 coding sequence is TGTGCCAGCAGCCATCCTCGAGCGGGAAACACCATATATTTT.

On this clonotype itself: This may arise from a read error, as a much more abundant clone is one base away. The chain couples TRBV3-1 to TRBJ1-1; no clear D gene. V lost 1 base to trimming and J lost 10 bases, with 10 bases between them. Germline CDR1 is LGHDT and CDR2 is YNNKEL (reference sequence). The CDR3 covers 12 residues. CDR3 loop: CASSQGTGGAFF. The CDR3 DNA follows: TGTGCCAGCAGCCAAGGGACCGGTGGAGCTTTCTTT.

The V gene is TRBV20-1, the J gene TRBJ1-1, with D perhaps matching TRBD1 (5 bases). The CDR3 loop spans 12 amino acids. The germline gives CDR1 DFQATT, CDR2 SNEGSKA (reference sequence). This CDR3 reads CSLPGGVTEAFF. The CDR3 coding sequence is TGCAGCCTCCCGGGGGGGGTGACTGAAGCTTTCTTT.

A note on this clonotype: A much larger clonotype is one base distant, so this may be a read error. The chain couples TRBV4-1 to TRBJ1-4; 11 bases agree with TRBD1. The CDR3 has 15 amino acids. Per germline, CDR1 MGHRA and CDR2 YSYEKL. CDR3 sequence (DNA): TGCGCCAGAAGCCAAGGGGACAGGGGGTCTGAAAAACTGTTTTTT. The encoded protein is CARSQGDRGSEKLFF.

The CDR3 nucleotides are TGTGCCATCAGTGGGTCGGCGACACCCCTCCACTTT. Residues: CAISGSATPLHF. This chain uses TRBV10-3 with TRBJ1-6; D uncertain. Between the trimmed V and J ends, which lost 4 bases and 11 bases, there was a span of 9 bases. CDR3 length: 12 amino acids. Germline CDR1 and CDR2: ENHRY and SYGVKD.

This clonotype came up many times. The CDR3 loop reads CASGRDLTYEQYF. The CDR3 DNA reads TGCGCCAGCGGGCGGGACCTAACCTACGAGCAGTACTTC. The chain joins TRBV4-3 to TRBJ2-7; maybe TRBD2 (6 bases). The CDR3 length is 13 residues. The germline V gene has CDR1 LGHNA and CDR2 YSLEER. With 8 bases removed from V and 2 bases from J, the gap between germline ends came to 13 bases.

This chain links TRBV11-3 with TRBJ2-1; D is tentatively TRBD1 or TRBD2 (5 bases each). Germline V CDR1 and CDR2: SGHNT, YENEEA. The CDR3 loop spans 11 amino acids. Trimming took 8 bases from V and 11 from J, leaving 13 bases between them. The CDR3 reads CASGQPGQQFF. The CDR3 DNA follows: TGTGCCAGCGGACAACCGGGACAGCAGTTCTTC. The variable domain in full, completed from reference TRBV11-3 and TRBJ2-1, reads EAGVVQSPRYKIIEKKQPVAFWCNPISGHNTLYWYLQNLGQGPELLIRYENEEAVDDSQLPKDRFSAERLKGVDSTLKIQPAELGDSAVYLCASGQPGQQFFGPGTRLTVL.

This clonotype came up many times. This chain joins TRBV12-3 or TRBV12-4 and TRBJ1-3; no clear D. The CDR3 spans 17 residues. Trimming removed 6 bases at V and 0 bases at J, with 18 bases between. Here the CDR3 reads CASSPFGPGSSGNTIYF. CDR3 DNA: TGTGCCAGCAGCCCTTTCGGGCCGGGAAGCTCTGGAAACACCATATATTTT.

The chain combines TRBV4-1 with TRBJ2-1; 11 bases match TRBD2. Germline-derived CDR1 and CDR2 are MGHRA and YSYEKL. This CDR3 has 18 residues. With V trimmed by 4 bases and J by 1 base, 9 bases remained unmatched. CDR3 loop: CASSLEFTSGSSYNEQFF. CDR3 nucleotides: TGCGCCAGCAGCCTAGAGTTCACTAGCGGGAGTTCCTACAATGAGCAGTTCTTC.

Here the CDR3 reads CASSLRDSLSLQPQHF. The DNA of the CDR3 is TGTGCCAGCAGTTTAAGGGACAGCCTGTCGCTTCAGCCCCAGCATTTT. V gene TRBV28 combines with J gene TRBJ1-5; the match to TRBD1 covers 7 bases. Germline V gene lookup returns CDR1 MDHEN and CDR2 SYDVKM. The ends lost 2 bases at V and 6 bases at J; junction bases unmatched: 10. CDR3 length: 16 residues.